The clone carrying this T cell receptor (beta chain) appeared a single time. Its antigen remains unknown. Since a much larger clone is just one base distant, this may be a read error. The sample originates from a study of T cells in Graves' hyperthyroidism and ophthalmopathy. Study results and caveats: From stable hyperthyroidism, ophthalmopathy was set apart by a 13 V-J model.

What was amplified from RNA transcripts were TCR beta CDR3 regions. The study used the HTBI primer set for a first-round RT-PCR of the TCR CDR3. Each CDR3 protein is one row after TCRdb ran MiXCR on the multiplex PCR reads. This sample has 500,000 to 650,000 distinct CDR3 sequences; roughly 17% occur once, and the top ten carry 17%. Orbital computed tomography and thyroid ultrasound, together with serum TRAb and thyroxine and clinical symptoms, were used for diagnoses. With 4 bases removed from V and 1 base from J, the gap between germline ends came to 13 bases. The CDR3 runs 15 residues. Per the germline V gene, CDR1 is SGHTA and CDR2 is FQGNSA.

The sequence came from a woman under 30 with Graves' ophthalmopathy. The rearrangement links TRBV7-2 to TRBJ1-1; a possible D gene is TRBD1 (5 bases). Sequencing was performed on blood. The CDR3 region has the DNA TGTGCCAGCAGCTACCAGACGGGGACGAACACTGAAGCTTTCTTT. This codes for CASSYQTGTNTEAFF.